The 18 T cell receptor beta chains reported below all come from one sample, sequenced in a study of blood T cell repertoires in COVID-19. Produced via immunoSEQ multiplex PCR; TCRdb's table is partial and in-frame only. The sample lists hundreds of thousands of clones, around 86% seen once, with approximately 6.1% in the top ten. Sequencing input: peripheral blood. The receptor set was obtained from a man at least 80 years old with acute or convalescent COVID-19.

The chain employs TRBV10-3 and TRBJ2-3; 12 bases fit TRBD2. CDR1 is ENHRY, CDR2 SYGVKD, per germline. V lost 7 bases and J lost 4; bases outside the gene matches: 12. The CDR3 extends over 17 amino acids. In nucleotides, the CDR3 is TGTGCCATCAAGGGTCCTAGCGGGAGGGCCGGATCAGATACGCAGTATTTT. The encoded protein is CAIKGPSGRAGSDTQYF.

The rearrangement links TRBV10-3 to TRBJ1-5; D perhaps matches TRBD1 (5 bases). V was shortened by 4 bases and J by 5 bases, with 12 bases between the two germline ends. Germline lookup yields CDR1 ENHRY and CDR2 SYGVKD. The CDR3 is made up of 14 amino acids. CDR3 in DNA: TGTGCCATCAGTGGGACAACGGCCGATCAGCCCCAGCATTTT. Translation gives CAISGTTADQPQHF.

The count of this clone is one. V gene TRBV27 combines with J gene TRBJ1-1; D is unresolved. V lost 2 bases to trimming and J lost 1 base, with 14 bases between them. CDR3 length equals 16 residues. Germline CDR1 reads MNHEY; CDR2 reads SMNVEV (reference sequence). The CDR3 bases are TGTGCCAGCAGTTTAAGTATGAGGTCTTCGAACACTGAAGCTTTCTTT. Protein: CASSLSMRSSNTEAFF.

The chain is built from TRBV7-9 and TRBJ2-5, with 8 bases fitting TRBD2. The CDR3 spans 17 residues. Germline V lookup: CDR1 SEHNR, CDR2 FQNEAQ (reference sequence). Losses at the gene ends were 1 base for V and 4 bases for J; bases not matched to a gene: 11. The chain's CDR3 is CASSLDGSGTRGETQYF. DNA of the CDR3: TGTGCCAGCAGCTTAGACGGTAGCGGGACTAGGGGAGAGACCCAGTACTTC.

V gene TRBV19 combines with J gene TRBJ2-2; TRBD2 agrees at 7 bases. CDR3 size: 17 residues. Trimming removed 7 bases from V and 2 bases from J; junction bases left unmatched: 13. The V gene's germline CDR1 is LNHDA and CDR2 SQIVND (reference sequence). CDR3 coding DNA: TGTGCCAGTAATCTCCCGGGGAGGGGATCAAACACCGGGGAGCTGTTTTTT. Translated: CASNLPGRGSNTGELFF.

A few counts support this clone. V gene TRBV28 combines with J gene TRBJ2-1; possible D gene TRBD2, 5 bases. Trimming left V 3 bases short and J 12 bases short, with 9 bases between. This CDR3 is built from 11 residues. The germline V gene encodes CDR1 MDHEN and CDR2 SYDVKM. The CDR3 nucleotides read TGTGCCAGCAGTTTTAGAGGGAGGCAGTTCTTC. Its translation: CASSFRGRQFF.

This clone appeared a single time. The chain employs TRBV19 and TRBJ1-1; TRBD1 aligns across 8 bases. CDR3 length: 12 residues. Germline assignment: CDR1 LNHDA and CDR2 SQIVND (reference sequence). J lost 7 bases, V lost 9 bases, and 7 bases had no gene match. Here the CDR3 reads CASRGRVVEAFF. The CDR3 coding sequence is TGTGCCAGCAGGGGGCGAGTTGTTGAAGCTTTCTTT. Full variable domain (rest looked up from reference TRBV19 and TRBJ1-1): DGGITQSPKYLFRKEGQNVTLSCEQNLNHDAMYWYRQDPGQGLRLIYYSQIVNDFQKGDIAEGYSVSREKKESFPLTVTSAQKNPTAFYLCASRGRVVEAFFGQGTRLTVV.

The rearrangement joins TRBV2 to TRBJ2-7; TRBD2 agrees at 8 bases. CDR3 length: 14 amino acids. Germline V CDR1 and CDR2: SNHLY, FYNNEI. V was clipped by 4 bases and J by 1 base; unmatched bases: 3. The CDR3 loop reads CASSGPSGSYEQYF. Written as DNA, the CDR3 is TGTGCCAGCAGTGGTCCTAGCGGGTCCTACGAGCAGTACTTC.

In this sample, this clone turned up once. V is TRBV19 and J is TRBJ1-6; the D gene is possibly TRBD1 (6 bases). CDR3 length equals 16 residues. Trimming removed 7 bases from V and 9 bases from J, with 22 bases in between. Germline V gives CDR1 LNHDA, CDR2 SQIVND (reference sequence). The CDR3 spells CASTDAGGGLSSPLHF. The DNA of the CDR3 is TGTGCCAGTACCGACGCGGGCGGGGGGCTTAGTTCACCCCTCCACTTT. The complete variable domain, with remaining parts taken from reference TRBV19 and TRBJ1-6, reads DGGITQSPKYLFRKEGQNVTLSCEQNLNHDAMYWYRQDPGQGLRLIYYSQIVNDFQKGDIAEGYSVSREKKESFPLTVTSAQKNPTAFYLCASTDAGGGLSSPLHFGNGTRLTVT.

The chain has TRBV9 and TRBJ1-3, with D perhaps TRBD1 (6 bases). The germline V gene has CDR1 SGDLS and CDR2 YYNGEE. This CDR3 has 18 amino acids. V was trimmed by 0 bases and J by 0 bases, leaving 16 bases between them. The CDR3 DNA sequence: TGTGCCAGCAGCGTAGCGCTAGCCGGGACACTCTCTGGAAACACCATATATTTT. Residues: CASSVALAGTLSGNTIYF.

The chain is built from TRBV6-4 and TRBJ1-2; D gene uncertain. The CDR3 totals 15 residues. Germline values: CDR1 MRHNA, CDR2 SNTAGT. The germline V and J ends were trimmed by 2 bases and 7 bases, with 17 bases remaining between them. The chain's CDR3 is CASSDQGGQARGYTF. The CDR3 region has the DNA TGTGCCAGCAGTGACCAAGGCGGGCAGGCCCGTGGCTACACCTTC.

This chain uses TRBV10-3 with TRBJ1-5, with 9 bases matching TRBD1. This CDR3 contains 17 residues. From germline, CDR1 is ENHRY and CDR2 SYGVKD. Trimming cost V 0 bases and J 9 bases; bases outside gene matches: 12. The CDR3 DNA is TGTGCCATCAGTGAGTCTAGCGGACAGGGGTCCTATGGGCCCCAGCATTTT. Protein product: CAISESSGQGSYGPQHF.

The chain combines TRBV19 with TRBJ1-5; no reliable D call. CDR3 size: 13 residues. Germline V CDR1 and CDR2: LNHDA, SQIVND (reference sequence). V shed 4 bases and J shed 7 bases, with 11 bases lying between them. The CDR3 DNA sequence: TGTGCCAGTAGTAGCCAGGCATCGCAGCCCCAGCATTTT. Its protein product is CASSSQASQPQHF.

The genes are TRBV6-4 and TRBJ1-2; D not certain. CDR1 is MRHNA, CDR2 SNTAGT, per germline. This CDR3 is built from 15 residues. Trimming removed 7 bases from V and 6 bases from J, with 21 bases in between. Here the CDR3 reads CASNPNSPPTDGYTF. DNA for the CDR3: TGTGCCAGCAACCCTAACAGCCCACCCACAGATGGCTACACCTTC.

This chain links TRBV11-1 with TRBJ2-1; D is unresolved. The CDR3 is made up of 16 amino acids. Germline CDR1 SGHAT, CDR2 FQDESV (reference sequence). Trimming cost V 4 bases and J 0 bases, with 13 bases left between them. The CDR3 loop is CASSSGSPVSYNEQFF. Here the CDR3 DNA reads TGTGCCAGCAGCTCAGGCAGTCCAGTCTCCTACAATGAGCAGTTCTTC.

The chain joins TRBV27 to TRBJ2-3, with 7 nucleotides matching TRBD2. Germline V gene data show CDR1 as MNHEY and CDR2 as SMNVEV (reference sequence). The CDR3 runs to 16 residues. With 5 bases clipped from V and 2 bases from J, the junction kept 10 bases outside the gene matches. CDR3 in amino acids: CASSGGGVRPTDTQYF. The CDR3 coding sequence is TGTGCCAGCAGTGGGGGAGGGGTACGTCCCACAGATACGCAGTATTTT.

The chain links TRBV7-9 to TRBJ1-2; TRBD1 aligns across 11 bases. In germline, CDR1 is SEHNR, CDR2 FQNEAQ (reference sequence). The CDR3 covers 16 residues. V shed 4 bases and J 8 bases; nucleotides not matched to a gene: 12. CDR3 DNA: TGTGCCAGCAGCTCCCTAACCGGACAGGGGGCGCTGGGCTACACCTTC. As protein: CASSSLTGQGALGYTF.

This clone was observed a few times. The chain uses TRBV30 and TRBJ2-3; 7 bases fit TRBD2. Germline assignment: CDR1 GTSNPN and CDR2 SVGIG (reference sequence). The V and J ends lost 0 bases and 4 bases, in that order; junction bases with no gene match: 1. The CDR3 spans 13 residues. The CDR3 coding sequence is TGTGCCTGGAGTGTTGCGGGGGCAGATACGCAGTATTTT. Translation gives CAWSVAGADTQYF.